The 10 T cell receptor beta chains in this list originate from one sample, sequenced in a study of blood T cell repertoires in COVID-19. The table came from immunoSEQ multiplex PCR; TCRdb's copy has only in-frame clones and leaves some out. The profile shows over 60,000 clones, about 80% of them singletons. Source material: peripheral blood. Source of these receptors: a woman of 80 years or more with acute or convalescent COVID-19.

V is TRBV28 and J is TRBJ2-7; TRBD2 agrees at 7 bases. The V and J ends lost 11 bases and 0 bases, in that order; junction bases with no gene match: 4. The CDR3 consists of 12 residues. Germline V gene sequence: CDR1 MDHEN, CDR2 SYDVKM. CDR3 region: CASAGNSYEQYF. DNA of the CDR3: TGTGCCTCAGCGGGGAACTCCTACGAGCAGTACTTC.

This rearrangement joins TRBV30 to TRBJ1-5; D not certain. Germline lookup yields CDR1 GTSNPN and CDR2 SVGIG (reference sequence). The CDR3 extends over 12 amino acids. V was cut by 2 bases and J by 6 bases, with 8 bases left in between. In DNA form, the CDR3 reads TGTGCCTGGAGTTCAACTAGTCAGCCCCAGCATTTT. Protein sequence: CAWSSTSQPQHF. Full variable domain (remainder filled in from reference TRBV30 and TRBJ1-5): SQTIHQWPATLVQPVGSPLSLECTVEGTSNPNLYWYRQAAGRGLQLLFYSVGIGQISSEVPQNLSASRPQDRQFILSSKKLLLSDSGFYLCAWSSTSQPQHFGDGTRLSIL.

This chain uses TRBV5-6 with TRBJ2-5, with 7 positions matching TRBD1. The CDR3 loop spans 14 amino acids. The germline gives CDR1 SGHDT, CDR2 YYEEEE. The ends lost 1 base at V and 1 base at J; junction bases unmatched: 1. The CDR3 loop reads CASSLWDSQETQYF. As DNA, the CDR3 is TGTGCCAGCAGCTTGTGGGACAGCCAAGAGACCCAGTACTTC.

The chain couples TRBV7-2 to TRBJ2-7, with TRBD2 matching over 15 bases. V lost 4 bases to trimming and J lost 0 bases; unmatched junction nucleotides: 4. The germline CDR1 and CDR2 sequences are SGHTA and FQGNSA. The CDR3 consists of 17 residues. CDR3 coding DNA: TGTGCCAGCAGCTCGGGGACTAGCGGGAGGTACTCCTACGAGCAGTACTTC. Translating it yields CASSSGTSGRYSYEQYF.

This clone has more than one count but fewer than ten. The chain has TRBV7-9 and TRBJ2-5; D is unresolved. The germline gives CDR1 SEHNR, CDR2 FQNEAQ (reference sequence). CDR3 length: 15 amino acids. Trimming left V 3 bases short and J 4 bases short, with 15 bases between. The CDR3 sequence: CASSFSATAGETQYF. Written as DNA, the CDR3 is TGTGCCAGCAGCTTTTCCGCTACAGCAGGAGAGACCCAGTACTTC.

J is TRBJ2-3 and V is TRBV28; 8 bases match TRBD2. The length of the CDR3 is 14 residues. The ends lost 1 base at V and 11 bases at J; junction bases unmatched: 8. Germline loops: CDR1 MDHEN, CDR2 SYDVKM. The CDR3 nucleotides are TGTGCCAGCAGTTTATCCCCCGGGAGGGCCGAGCAGTATTTT. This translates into CASSLSPGRAEQYF.

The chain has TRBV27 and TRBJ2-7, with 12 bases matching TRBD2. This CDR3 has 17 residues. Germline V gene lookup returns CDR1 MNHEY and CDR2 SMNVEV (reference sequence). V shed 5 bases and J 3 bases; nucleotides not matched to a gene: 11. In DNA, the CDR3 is TGTGCCAGCAGTACCAGACTAGCGGGAGCCAGAGACTACGAGCAGTACTTC. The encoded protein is CASSTRLAGARDYEQYF.

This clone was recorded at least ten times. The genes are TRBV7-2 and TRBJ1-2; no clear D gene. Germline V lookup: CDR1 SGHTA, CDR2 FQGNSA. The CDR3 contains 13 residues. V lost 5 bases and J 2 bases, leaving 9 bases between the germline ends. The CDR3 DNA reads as TGTGCCAGCAGCCCGCAAGCAAACTATGGCTACACCTTC. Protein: CASSPQANYGYTF.

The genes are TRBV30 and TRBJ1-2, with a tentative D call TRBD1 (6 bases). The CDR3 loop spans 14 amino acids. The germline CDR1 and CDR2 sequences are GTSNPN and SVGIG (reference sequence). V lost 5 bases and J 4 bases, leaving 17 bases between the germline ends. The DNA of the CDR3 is TGTGCCTGGGCAGGATCAGGGGACGGCTATGGCTACACCTTC. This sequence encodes CAWAGSGDGYGYTF. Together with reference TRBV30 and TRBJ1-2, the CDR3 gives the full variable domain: SQTIHQWPATLVQPVGSPLSLECTVEGTSNPNLYWYRQAAGRGLQLLFYSVGIGQISSEVPQNLSASRPQDRQFILSSKKLLLSDSGFYLCAWAGSGDGYGYTFGSGTRLTVV.

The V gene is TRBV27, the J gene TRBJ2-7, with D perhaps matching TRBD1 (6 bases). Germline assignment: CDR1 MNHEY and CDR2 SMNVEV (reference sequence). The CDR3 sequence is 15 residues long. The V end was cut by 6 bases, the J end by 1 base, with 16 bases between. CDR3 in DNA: TGTGCCAGCAGAACATTCCGGGACAATTCCTACGAGCAGTACTTC. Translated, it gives CASRTFRDNSYEQYF.